This is a list of T cell receptor beta chains from one sample in a study of cytotoxic CD8 clonotypes in ibrutinib-treated CLL. Profiled with immunoSEQ multiplex PCR; TCRdb holds only in-frame clones, not every one. Here the sample spans roughly 330,000 clones, around 66% being singletons. The input for sequencing was PBMCs, taken after 36 months of ibrutinib treatment. Receptors were obtained from a human donor with chronic lymphocytic leukemia. Both conserved end residues are part of each CDR3. D genes are given only for firm matches. A clone size is listed for some rows: how often the clone was seen (once, few, many), or a class if it is expanded.

abundance	d_gene	v_gene	j_gene	CDR3nt	CDR3aa
NA	NA	TRBV29-1	TRBJ1-1	TGCAGCGTTGACTTGCCCAACCAGAACACTGAAGCTTTCTTT	CSVDLPNQNTEAFF
NA	NA	TRBV27	TRBJ2-5	TGTGCCAGCAGTTTGATTGAGTCAAAAGAGACCCAGTACTTC	CASSLIESKETQYF
NA	NA	TRBV4-1	TRBJ2-6	TGCGCCAGCAGCCAAGTTCTATGGGGAGCTGGGGCCAACGTCCTGACTTTC	CASSQVLWGAGANVLTF
NA	NA	TRBV5-1	TRBJ2-5	TGCGCCAGCAGCCGGAAGGGAAACCAAGAGACCCAGTACTTC	CASSRKGNQETQYF
NA	TRBD2	TRBV28	TRBJ2-7	TGTGCCAGCAGTACACGACTGAGGGGACTAGCCGAGCAGTACTTC	CASSTRLRGLAEQYF
NA	TRBD1	TRBV2	TRBJ1-2	TGTGCCATCAACCGGGACAGGATTAACTATGGCTACACCTTC	CAINRDRINYGYTF
NA	TRBD1	TRBV9	TRBJ1-3	TGTGCCAGCAGCCTTGACAGGGGGAGAAACACCATATATTTT	CASSLDRGRNTIYF
few	NA	TRBV7-9	TRBJ2-7	TGTGCCAGCAGGGACAGTAGCTCCTACGAGCAGTACTTC	CASRDSSSYEQYF
NA	NA	TRBV5-8	TRBJ2-5	TGTGCCAGCAGCTTGGGACGGCAAGCCAAAGAGACCCAGTACTTC	CASSLGRQAKETQYF
NA	NA	TRBV7-6	TRBJ1-4	TGTGCCAGCAGCCCCGTGGGCGGGAATAATGAAAAACTGTTTTTT	CASSPVGGNNEKLFF
NA	NA	TRBV6-5	TRBJ1-4	TGTGCCAGCAGTTCGGGGCGAAAGAATGAAAAACTGTTTTTT	CASSSGRKNEKLFF
NA	NA	TRBV5-1	TRBJ2-2	TGCGCCAGCAGCTTCTTCCTATCCGGGGAGCTGTTTTTT	CASSFFLSGELFF
NA	NA	TRBV7-9	TRBJ2-7	TGTGCCAGCAGCCCTCGACAGCTTATCTACGAGCAGTACTTC	CASSPRQLIYEQYF
NA	NA	TRBV5-6	TRBJ2-5	TGTGCCAGCAGCTTGGTAGGGAATCGAGAGACCCAGTACTTC	CASSLVGNRETQYF
once	NA	TRBV19	TRBJ1-5	TGTGCCAGTAGTATTCAGGGAGGCACCCAGCCCCAGCATTTT	CASSIQGGTQPQHF
NA	TRBD1	TRBV2	TRBJ1-1	TGTGCCAGCAGTGAACGGGGACAGGGCACTGAAGCTTTCTTT	CASSERGQGTEAFF
NA	TRBD2	TRBV27	TRBJ2-7	TGTGCCAGCAGTCCTGGACTAGCGGGACGGGAGCAGTACTTC	CASSPGLAGREQYF
NA	TRBD1	TRBV6-1	TRBJ2-5	TGTGCCAGCAGTGATACTATCCGAGACAGGGGAGGAGAGACCCAGTACTTC	CASSDTIRDRGGETQYF
few	NA	TRBV10-1	TRBJ1-3	TGCGCCAGCAGTGACGGTGGCTCTGGAAACACCATATATTTT	CASSDGGSGNTIYF
few	NA	TRBV7-8	TRBJ2-7	TGTGCCAGCAGCCCTCGGGCCCGCTACGAGCAGTACTTC	CASSPRARYEQYF
NA	NA	TRBV5-4	TRBJ2-5	TGTGCCAGCAGCTTGGGGCTAGGGCCCCTCCGTGAGACCCAGTACTTC	CASSLGLGPLRETQYF
NA	NA	TRBV1	TRBJ2-7	TGCACCAGCAGCCGGGTGTTCCGCTACGAGCAGTACTTC	CTSSRVFRYEQYF
few	TRBD1	TRBV19	TRBJ1-4	TGTGCCAGTATGCCAGGGGGCGCGGGCGAAAAACTGTTTTTT	CASMPGGAGEKLFF
once	NA	TRBV9	TRBJ2-2	TGTGCCAGCAGCGCCCCAGTTACCGGGGAGCTGTTTTTT	CASSAPVTGELFF
NA	TRBD2	TRBV10-3	TRBJ2-3	TGTGCCATCGGGGCGGGAGTGGGCACAGATACGCAGTATTTT	CAIGAGVGTDTQYF
NA	NA	TRBV6-6	TRBJ1-5	TGTGCCAGCACCCTCAGGGTTAGCAATCAGCCCCAGCATTTT	CASTLRVSNQPQHF
many	TRBD1	TRBV18	TRBJ1-1	TGTGCCAGCTCACCGGGGACAGGCACTGAAGCTTTCTTT	CASSPGTGTEAFF
NA	NA	TRBV19	TRBJ2-5	TGTGCCAGTAGCGGGGCCCAGGGAGAGACCCAGTACTTC	CASSGAQGETQYF
once	NA	TRBV9	TRBJ2-7	TGTGCCAGCAGCAGGATTGAGAGCTCCTACGAGCAGTACTTC	CASSRIESSYEQYF
NA	NA	TRBV9	TRBJ1-5	TGTGCCAGCAGCGTAAGAGACGGTCCCAATCAGCCCCAGCATTTT	CASSVRDGPNQPQHF